The rows below give T cell receptor beta chains drawn from one sample of a study of Graves' ophthalmopathy and Graves' hyperthyroidism. TCRdb recomputed calls from the multiplex PCR reads with MiXCR, one row per CDR3 protein. The table records about 590,000 distinct CDR3 sequences, about 40% of them present only once. Sequenced material: peripheral blood or thyroid tissue (not recorded which). These receptors were collected from an adult man with Graves' hyperthyroidism. The CDR3 runs from the conserved cysteine through the conserved F or W. The order of the fields is CDR3 DNA, CDR3 protein, D gene, clone size, J gene, V gene. The D gene is left open where the match is weak. A row's size may be missing; if present it is once, few, many or a size class.

CDR3nt: TGTGCCACCAGCAGTCCGGGTCCTGGGGCCAACGTCCTGACTTTC; CDR3aa: CATSSPGPGANVLTF; d_gene: NA; abundance: NA; j_gene: TRBJ2-6; v_gene: TRBV15
CDR3nt: TGCGCCGGCAGCTTACAGCACGGACGGAGGAACACTGAAGCTTTCTTT; CDR3aa: CAGSLQHGRRNTEAFF; d_gene: NA; abundance: NA; j_gene: TRBJ1-1; v_gene: TRBV7-8
CDR3nt: TGTGCCACCAGTGATTTAGGTTTGGCAGGGCAGTACTTC; CDR3aa: CATSDLGLAGQYF; d_gene: NA; abundance: many; j_gene: TRBJ2-7; v_gene: TRBV24-1
CDR3nt: TGCGCCAGCAGTGAGGGGCCAGGGGATCCCTACGAGCAGTACTTC; CDR3aa: CASSEGPGDPYEQYF; d_gene: NA; abundance: many; j_gene: TRBJ2-7; v_gene: TRBV10-2
CDR3nt: TGTGCCAGCAGTGAAAATTGGGGGAGGGAGCAGTACTTC; CDR3aa: CASSENWGREQYF; d_gene: NA; abundance: few; j_gene: TRBJ2-7; v_gene: TRBV6-1
CDR3nt: TGCGCCAGCAGCTTCGACAGTGGGATCAGCTCCTACGAGCAGTACTTC; CDR3aa: CASSFDSGISSYEQYF; d_gene: NA; abundance: few; j_gene: TRBJ2-7; v_gene: TRBV5-1
CDR3nt: TGTGCCAGCAGTGAAGGCGTGAACACGAACACTGAAGCTTTCTTT; CDR3aa: CASSEGVNTNTEAFF; d_gene: NA; abundance: many; j_gene: TRBJ1-1; v_gene: TRBV6-1
CDR3nt: TGTGCCAGCAGTTGGGGCAGGTCCTACGAGCAGTACTTC; CDR3aa: CASSWGRSYEQYF; d_gene: NA; abundance: NA; j_gene: TRBJ2-7; v_gene: TRBV5-6
CDR3nt: TGTGCCAGCAGCTCGGGGTCCTCGAGGGGTCCCAACACCGGGGAGCTGTTTTTT; CDR3aa: CASSSGSSRGPNTGELFF; d_gene: NA; abundance: NA; j_gene: TRBJ2-2; v_gene: TRBV7-2
CDR3nt: TGTGCCAGCAAGGGACAGAATAACTACGAGCAGTACTTC; CDR3aa: CASKGQNNYEQYF; d_gene: TRBD1; abundance: NA; j_gene: TRBJ2-7; v_gene: TRBV2
CDR3nt: TGTGCCAGCAGTGAAGCGGGGGCGGGGAATCAGCCCCAGCATTTT; CDR3aa: CASSEAGAGNQPQHF; d_gene: NA; abundance: many; j_gene: TRBJ1-5; v_gene: TRBV6-1
CDR3nt: TGCGCCAGCAGTGGAGTTGGGGGGCTGCAAGAGACCCAGTACTTC; CDR3aa: CASSGVGGLQETQYF; d_gene: NA; abundance: many; j_gene: TRBJ2-5; v_gene: TRBV10-1
CDR3nt: TGTGCCAGCTCTAGCGATCCCTTGACAGATACGCAGTATTTT; CDR3aa: CASSSDPLTDTQYF; d_gene: NA; abundance: few; j_gene: TRBJ2-3; v_gene: TRBV7-9
CDR3nt: TGTGCCACCAGTGACGCCGCCTTCGGGGCGATCACCGGGGAGCTGTTTTTT; CDR3aa: CATSDAAFGAITGELFF; d_gene: NA; abundance: many; j_gene: TRBJ2-2; v_gene: TRBV24-1
CDR3nt: TGTGCCAGCAGCTCGGGCCGGGACAGGGGGGACTACGAGCAGTACTTC; CDR3aa: CASSSGRDRGDYEQYF; d_gene: TRBD1; abundance: few; j_gene: TRBJ2-7; v_gene: TRBV7-9
CDR3nt: TGCGCCAGCAGCCTACGACGCGGGGAGAACACTGAAGCTTTCTTT; CDR3aa: CASSLRRGENTEAFF; d_gene: NA; abundance: many; j_gene: TRBJ1-1; v_gene: TRBV4-1
CDR3nt: TGCAGCAAACCCCAGGGGGCCGTGAACACTGAAGCTTTCTTT; CDR3aa: CSKPQGAVNTEAFF; d_gene: TRBD1; abundance: NA; j_gene: TRBJ1-1; v_gene: TRBV29-1
CDR3nt: TGTGCCAGCAGCCCCGCACATGTCTCCTACGAGCAGTACTTC; CDR3aa: CASSPAHVSYEQYF; d_gene: NA; abundance: many; j_gene: TRBJ2-7; v_gene: TRBV9
CDR3nt: TGTGCCAGCAGCTTAGCGCTAGCGGGTGTGAAAGATACGCAGTATTTT; CDR3aa: CASSLALAGVKDTQYF; d_gene: TRBD2; abundance: NA; j_gene: TRBJ2-3; v_gene: TRBV7-2
CDR3nt: TGCAGCGCCTTTAGCGGGTGGGACGGAAACATTCAGTACTTC; CDR3aa: CSAFSGWDGNIQYF; d_gene: TRBD2; abundance: few; j_gene: TRBJ2-4; v_gene: TRBV29-1
CDR3nt: TGTGCCAGCAGCCGGCCGGGACAGGGGAATTCACCCCTCCACTTT; CDR3aa: CASSRPGQGNSPLHF; d_gene: TRBD1; abundance: NA; j_gene: TRBJ1-6; v_gene: TRBV3-1
CDR3nt: TGTGCCAGCAGCCCGACAGATACCTACGAGCAGTACTTC; CDR3aa: CASSPTDTYEQYF; d_gene: NA; abundance: many; j_gene: TRBJ2-7; v_gene: TRBV7-2
CDR3nt: TGTGCTAGTAGCCTGAACCGCCGGGGGCAGTACTTC; CDR3aa: CASSLNRRGQYF; d_gene: NA; abundance: NA; j_gene: TRBJ2-7; v_gene: TRBV12-3/TRBV12-4
CDR3nt: TGTGCCAGCTCACGGGAGGACGTCCAACAAGAGACCCAGTACTTC; CDR3aa: CASSREDVQQETQYF; d_gene: NA; abundance: NA; j_gene: TRBJ2-5; v_gene: TRBV18
CDR3nt: TGTGCCAGCAGTGAAAGTCGGGGAAGGCCTGAAGCTTTCTTT; CDR3aa: CASSESRGRPEAFF; d_gene: NA; abundance: few; j_gene: TRBJ1-1; v_gene: TRBV6-6
CDR3nt: TGCAGTGCTAGACGTGAGACTAGCGGGTACAATGAGCAGTTCTTC; CDR3aa: CSARRETSGYNEQFF; d_gene: TRBD2; abundance: few; j_gene: TRBJ2-1; v_gene: TRBV20-1
CDR3nt: TGTGCCAGCAGCCACGGAGGGGGGGTTCAGCCCCAGCATTTT; CDR3aa: CASSHGGGVQPQHF; d_gene: NA; abundance: many; j_gene: TRBJ1-5; v_gene: TRBV4-2
CDR3nt: TGCAGCGTTGAAGAACCTAGCGGGAGGTGGCAGTACTTC; CDR3aa: CSVEEPSGRWQYF; d_gene: TRBD2; abundance: NA; j_gene: TRBJ2-7; v_gene: TRBV29-1
CDR3nt: TGTGCCAGCAGCACGGAACCGGGACAGATCATGAACACTGAAGCTTTCTTT; CDR3aa: CASSTEPGQIMNTEAFF; d_gene: TRBD1; abundance: NA; j_gene: TRBJ1-1; v_gene: TRBV9
CDR3nt: TGTGCCAGCAGTGTTCCGGGACAAGGCGGGGGGGAGCAGTACTTC; CDR3aa: CASSVPGQGGGEQYF; d_gene: TRBD2; abundance: few; j_gene: TRBJ2-7; v_gene: TRBV6-1
CDR3nt: TGCAGTGCTAGTCTGGGGATAGGGGCCCAGTACTTC; CDR3aa: CSASLGIGAQYF; d_gene: NA; abundance: NA; j_gene: TRBJ2-5; v_gene: TRBV20-1
CDR3nt: TGTGCCAGCAGCTTAGCGGGCCCTAGCATCTCTGGGGCCAACGTCCTGACTTTC; CDR3aa: CASSLAGPSISGANVLTF; d_gene: NA; abundance: many; j_gene: TRBJ2-6; v_gene: TRBV7-9
CDR3nt: TGTGCCAGCAGTTACGAGACCTCGGGGAATTACGAGCAGTACTTC; CDR3aa: CASSYETSGNYEQYF; d_gene: NA; abundance: many; j_gene: TRBJ2-7; v_gene: TRBV6-5
CDR3nt: TGCAGTGCTGGAAGACAGGGGGCACGCACTGAAGCTTTCTTT; CDR3aa: CSAGRQGARTEAFF; d_gene: TRBD1; abundance: many; j_gene: TRBJ1-1; v_gene: TRBV20-1
CDR3nt: TGTGCCAGCAGTTCAGGGGGCCACGGAAACACCATATATTTT; CDR3aa: CASSSGGHGNTIYF; d_gene: TRBD1; abundance: few; j_gene: TRBJ1-3; v_gene: TRBV12-3/TRBV12-4
CDR3nt: TGTGCCAGCAGCTCCCTGACTAGCGGAGGCACAGATACGCAGTATTTT; CDR3aa: CASSSLTSGGTDTQYF; d_gene: TRBD2; abundance: NA; j_gene: TRBJ2-3; v_gene: TRBV11-2
CDR3nt: TGTGCCAGCAGTTTACCGATGCGCACAGATACGCAGTATTTT; CDR3aa: CASSLPMRTDTQYF; d_gene: NA; abundance: few; j_gene: TRBJ2-3; v_gene: TRBV12-3/TRBV12-4
CDR3nt: TGCAGCGGCCGACGGGACGCGGGGACCGGGGAGCTGTTTTTT; CDR3aa: CSGRRDAGTGELFF; d_gene: NA; abundance: many; j_gene: TRBJ2-2; v_gene: TRBV29-1
CDR3nt: TGCAGTGCAAAACAGGGGGCGGGCACAGATACGCAGTATTTT; CDR3aa: CSAKQGAGTDTQYF; d_gene: TRBD1; abundance: NA; j_gene: TRBJ2-3; v_gene: TRBV20-1
CDR3nt: TGTGCCAGCAGCTTAGGAGCGGGGTTGCAGCCCCAGCATTTT; CDR3aa: CASSLGAGLQPQHF; d_gene: NA; abundance: NA; j_gene: TRBJ1-5; v_gene: TRBV13